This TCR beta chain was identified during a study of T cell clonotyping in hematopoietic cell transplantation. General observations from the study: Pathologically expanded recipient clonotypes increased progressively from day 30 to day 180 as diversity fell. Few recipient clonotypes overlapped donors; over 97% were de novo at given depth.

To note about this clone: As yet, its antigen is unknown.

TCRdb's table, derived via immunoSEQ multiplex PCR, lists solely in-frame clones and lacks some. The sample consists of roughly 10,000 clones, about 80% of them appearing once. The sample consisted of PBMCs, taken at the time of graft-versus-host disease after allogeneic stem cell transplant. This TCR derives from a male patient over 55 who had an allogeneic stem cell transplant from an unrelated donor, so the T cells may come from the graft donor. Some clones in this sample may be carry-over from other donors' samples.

CDR3 nucleotides: TGCGCCAGCAGCCAAGGTGTAGTTGGACTGGGGAATTCACCCCTCCACTTT. It yields the protein CASSQGVVGLGNSPLHF. This sequence joins TRBV4-1 and TRBJ1-6; no reliable D call. The V gene lost 1 base and the J gene lost 7 bases, with 17 bases spanning the gap. CDR1 and CDR2 from the germline V gene are MGHRA and YSYEKL. This CDR3 has 17 amino acids.